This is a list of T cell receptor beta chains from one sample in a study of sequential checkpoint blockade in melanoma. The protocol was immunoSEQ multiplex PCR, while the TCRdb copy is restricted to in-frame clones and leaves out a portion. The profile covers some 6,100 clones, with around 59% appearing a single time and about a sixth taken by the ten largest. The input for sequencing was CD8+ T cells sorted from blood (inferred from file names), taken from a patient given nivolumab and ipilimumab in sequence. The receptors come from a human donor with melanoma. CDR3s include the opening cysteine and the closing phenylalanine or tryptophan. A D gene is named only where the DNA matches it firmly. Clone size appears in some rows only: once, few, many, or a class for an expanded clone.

CASGTGHTGSDEQYF | TGTGCCAGCGGGACAGGGCACACGGGTAGCGACGAGCAGTACTTC | 15 | TRBJ2-7 | TRBV2 | - | TRBD1
CASSDSGTGSTEAFF | TGTGCCAGCAGTGACTCCGGGACAGGGAGTACTGAAGCTTTCTTT | 15 | TRBJ1-1 | TRBV6-4 | - | TRBD1
CASSTPGQRNTEAFF | TGTGCCAGTAGTACCCCGGGTCAAAGGAACACTGAAGCTTTCTTT | 15 | TRBJ1-1 | TRBV19 | - | -
CASGSPGYQETQYF | TGTGCCAGTGGGTCGCCCGGGTACCAAGAGACCCAGTACTTC | 14 | TRBJ2-5 | TRBV19 | - | -
CASSQAGLAYEQYF | TGTGCCAGCAGCCAAGCGGGTCTTGCCTACGAGCAGTACTTC | 14 | TRBJ2-7 | TRBV4-2 | - | -
CASSQDLGQGYEQYF | TGCGCCAGCAGCCAAGATCTAGGACAGGGTTACGAGCAGTACTTC | 15 | TRBJ2-7 | TRBV4-1 | - | TRBD1
CASSQDEREGLYEQYF | TGCGCCAGCAGCCAAGATGAGCGGGAGGGACTCTACGAGCAGTACTTC | 16 | TRBJ2-7 | TRBV4-1 | few | TRBD2
CANPAPLAGAVSTDTQYF | TGTGCCAATCCAGCCCCCCTAGCGGGGGCCGTAAGCACAGATACGCAGTATTTT | 18 | TRBJ2-3 | TRBV7-3 | - | TRBD2
CASSLMATNEKLFF | TGTGCCAGCAGTTTAATGGCGACAAATGAAAAACTGTTTTTT | 14 | TRBJ1-4 | TRBV27 | - | -
CASSPRSGYTDTQYF | TGTGCCAGCAGCCCTCGTAGCGGGTACACAGATACGCAGTATTTT | 15 | TRBJ2-3 | TRBV6-6 | - | TRBD2